This TCR beta chain was found in a study of T cell responses to AZD1222 COVID-19 vaccine. Germline-derived CDR1 and CDR2 are SGHDN and FVKESK. V gave up 1 base and J gave up 6 bases, with 9 bases separating them. The CDR3 runs to 14 residues. Here immunoSEQ multiplex PCR was the method, and the copy in TCRdb shows in-frame clones only, minus some. The sample lists around 110,000 clones; around 88% were seen once. This TCR derives from an adult in good health. J is TRBJ2-2 and V is TRBV14; D gene uncertain. This sample comprised peripheral blood, obtained on day 0 of AZD1222 vaccination. CDR3 sequence: CASSQVTRAGELFF. Written as DNA, the CDR3 is TGTGCCAGCAGCCAAGTAACACGAGCCGGGGAGCTGTTTTTT.